Each of the 6 T cell receptor beta chains below was sequenced from the same sample in a study of blood T cell repertoires in COVID-19. Some clones are missing from TCRdb's copy, which holds only in-frame ones; the method was immunoSEQ multiplex PCR. The table shows around 140,000 clones, with about nine tenths occurring only once. The specimen was peripheral blood. The receptor set was obtained from a man between 50 and 59 years old with acute or convalescent COVID-19.

The chain has TRBV7-9 and TRBJ1-1; TRBD1 matches at 8 bases. Germline-derived CDR1 and CDR2 are SEHNR and FQNEAQ (reference sequence). V lost 1 base to trimming and J lost 6 bases; unmatched junction nucleotides: 7. CDR3 size: 15 residues. CDR3 sequence (DNA): TGTGCCAGCAGCTTAGTTGGCCAGGGGGCGTCTGAAGCTTTCTTT. Residues: CASSLVGQGASEAFF.

This rearrangement joins TRBV27 to TRBJ1-5; tentative D call: TRBD1 (6 bases). The germline gives CDR1 MNHEY, CDR2 SMNVEV (reference sequence). With 5 bases removed from V and 0 bases from J, the gap between germline ends came to 11 bases. The CDR3 loop spans 15 amino acids. The CDR3 coding sequence is TGTGCCAGCAGTCCCAGGGGATATAGCAATCAGCCCCAGCATTTT. Protein product: CASSPRGYSNQPQHF.

The V gene is TRBV29-1, the J gene TRBJ2-7; 7 nucleotides agree with TRBD2. The CDR3 consists of 13 residues. The V and J ends lost 4 bases and 4 bases, in that order; junction bases with no gene match: 7. The germline V gene encodes CDR1 SQVTM and CDR2 ANQGSEA. CDR3 nucleotides: TGCAGCGTTGGGTCGCCCGGGGGGTACGAGCAGTACTTC. It is translated as CSVGSPGGYEQYF.

This chain uses TRBV18 with TRBJ2-3, with D possibly being TRBD1 (5 bases). Germline V CDR1 and CDR2: KGHSH, LQKENI. The CDR3 is 15 residues long. V was shortened by 2 bases and J by 6 bases, with 15 bases between the two germline ends. Written as DNA, the CDR3 is TGTGCCAGCTCACCATCGCCAGGGAAAGGGGATACGCAGTATTTT. This encodes CASSPSPGKGDTQYF.

The rearrangement links TRBV3-1 (or the pseudogene TRBV3-2) to TRBJ2-5, with TRBD1 matching over 7 bases. The ends lost 4 bases at V and 1 base at J; junction bases unmatched: 12. The length of the CDR3 is 17 residues. Per the germline V gene, CDR1 is LGHDT and CDR2 is YNNKEL (reference sequence). The CDR3 protein is CASSLYLWGQSQETQYF. Written as DNA, the CDR3 is TGTGCCAGCAGCCTTTATCTCTGGGGACAGTCCCAAGAGACCCAGTACTTC.

The chain joins TRBV2 to TRBJ1-2; a weak D match, TRBD1 (5 bases). CDR1 is SNHLY, CDR2 FYNNEI, per germline. The CDR3 sequence is 11 residues long. Trimming shortened V by 11 bases and J by 3 bases, and 10 bases separated the two germline ends. The CDR3 sequence is CAGGGDYGYTF. CDR3 nucleotide sequence: TGTGCCGGCGGAGGGGACTATGGCTACACCTTC.